One and the same sample provided the 32 T cell receptor beta chains below, sequenced in a study of T cell changes during pregnancy in multiple sclerosis (dated by TCRdb to between 2018 and 2021). Preparation of the library involved the immunoSEQ multiplex PCR assay. TCRdb carries this immuneACCESS record with in-frame sequences only. Its versions omit some clonotypes, under half of them owing to an unresolved V gene in the studies checked, with the rest unexplained. This sample comprises 8,500 to 13,000 clones, 75% to 90% of them detected only once. 4% to 6% of the sample rests with the top ten. Sequencing was performed on CD8+ T cells from peripheral blood mononuclear cells, taken in the first trimester of pregnancy. These receptors came from a female donor in good health, enrolled as a control in a pregnancy study.

V is TRBV9 and J is TRBJ2-1, with TRBD2 matching 10 bases. Per the germline V gene, CDR1 is SGDLS and CDR2 is YYNGEE. The CDR3 is made up of 20 amino acids. Trimming removed 0 bases from V and 3 bases from J; junction bases left unmatched: 15. The DNA for the CDR3 is TGTGCCAGCAGCGTAGCTCGGGGTAGCGGGGGGCACGTTTTCTACAATGAGCAGTTCTTC. This codes for CASSVARGSGGHVFYNEQFF.

This clone was counted a few times. This sequence joins TRBV7-3 and TRBJ1-6; D may be TRBD1 (5 bases). Trimming took 5 bases from V and 7 from J, leaving 9 bases between them. The CDR3 runs 13 residues. Germline-derived CDR1 and CDR2 are SGHTA and FQGTGA. In DNA, the CDR3 is TGTGCCAGCAGCCTGACAGTAAATTCACCCCTCCACTTT. Translated, it gives CASSLTVNSPLHF.

This chain links TRBV6-4 with TRBJ2-2, with no clear D. CDR1 MRHNA and CDR2 SNTAGT come from the germline V gene. This CDR3 has 11 amino acids. Trimming stripped 7 bases from V and 6 bases from J, with 6 bases between. The CDR3 sequence: CASKPSGELFF. Here the CDR3 DNA reads TGTGCCAGCAAGCCGTCCGGGGAGCTGTTTTTT.

The V gene is TRBV4-3, the J gene TRBJ2-1; TRBD1 aligns across 7 bases. CDR1 is LGHNA and CDR2 is YSLEER in the germline V gene. J lost 4 bases, V lost 0 bases, and 6 bases had no gene match. The CDR3 has 16 amino acids. The CDR3: CASSQDQGERYNEQFF. The CDR3 region has the DNA TGCGCCAGCAGCCAAGACCAGGGGGAAAGGTACAATGAGCAGTTCTTC.

V and J are TRBV5-1 and TRBJ2-6, with 10 bases aligning to TRBD1. The junction had 12 bases not matched to a gene; V was cut back by 0 bases and J by 3 bases. The CDR3 loop spans 20 amino acids. Germline CDR1 reads SGHRS; CDR2 reads YFSETQ. DNA of the CDR3: TGCGCCAGCAGCTTGGCCGACCGGGACAGGGGAATGTATGGGGCCAACGTCCTGACTTTC. Protein sequence: CASSLADRDRGMYGANVLTF.

The rearrangement uses TRBV7-9 and TRBJ2-1, with D tentatively TRBD2 (6 bases). With 5 bases removed from V and 5 bases from J, the gap between germline ends came to 16 bases. Germline assignment: CDR1 SEHNR and CDR2 FQNEAQ (reference sequence). The CDR3 sequence is 15 residues long. This chain's CDR3 is CASSPKVRGNNEQFF. The CDR3 DNA is TGTGCCAGCAGCCCGAAGGTCCGGGGGAACAATGAGCAGTTCTTC.

V usage is TRBV9 and J usage is TRBJ2-2, with D possibly matching TRBD2 (6 bases). Germline lookup yields CDR1 SGDLS and CDR2 YYNGEE. This CDR3 comprises 15 residues. V gave up 0 bases and J gave up 4 bases, with 10 bases separating them. The CDR3 DNA is TGTGCCAGCAGCGTAGTGGAGGGGCCCACCGGGGAGCTGTTTTTT. This sequence encodes CASSVVEGPTGELFF.

V gene TRBV15 combines with J gene TRBJ2-3; tentative D call: TRBD2 (6 bases). From germline, CDR1 is LNHNV and CDR2 YYDKDF (reference sequence). CDR3 length: 15 residues. Trimming pared 3 bases from V and 5 bases from J, leaving 15 bases between. CDR3 sequence (DNA): TGTGCCACCAGCAGTACCCCGGGGGAAGGAGATACGCAGTATTTT. Translating it yields CATSSTPGEGDTQYF. Combining the CDR3 with reference TRBV15 and TRBJ2-3 gives the whole variable domain DAMVIQNPRYQVTQFGKPVTLSCSQTLNHNVMYWYQQKSSQAPKLLFHYYDKDFNNEADTPDNFQSRRPNTSFCFLDIRSPGLGDTAMYLCATSSTPGEGDTQYFGPGTRLTVL.

V is TRBV7-9 and J is TRBJ1-3; possible D gene TRBD1, 5 bases. Germline V gene data show CDR1 as SEHNR and CDR2 as FQNEAQ (reference sequence). Trimming stripped 2 bases from V and 4 bases from J, with 12 bases between. The CDR3 has 15 residues. The CDR3 DNA follows: TGTGCCAGCAGCTTATCCAGGGAAGTCGGAAACACCATATATTTT. It is translated as CASSLSREVGNTIYF. The complete variable domain, with remaining parts taken from reference TRBV7-9 and TRBJ1-3, reads DTGVSQNPRHKITKRGQNVTFRCDPISEHNRLYWYRQTLGQGPEFLTYFQNEAQLEKSRLLSDRFSAERPKGSFSTLEIQRTEQGDSAMYLCASSLSREVGNTIYFGEGSWLTVV.

The V call is TRBV29-1, the J call TRBJ2-5; TRBD1 matches 7 bases. This CDR3 region has 16 residues. The junction had 11 bases not matched to a gene; V was cut back by 0 bases and J by 4 bases. Germline values: CDR1 SQVTM, CDR2 ANQGSEA. The CDR3 loop reads CSVEDQGQEARETQYF. The CDR3 DNA sequence: TGCAGCGTTGAAGATCAAGGACAGGAGGCGAGAGAGACCCAGTACTTC.

The CDR3 DNA reads as TGTGCCTGGAGAGACAGGGGAATCAATGAGCAGTTCTTC. It encodes CAWRDRGINEQFF. The rearrangement links TRBV30 to TRBJ2-1; 8 nucleotides line up with TRBD1. This CDR3 spans 13 amino acids. The trim removed 3 bases at V and 6 bases at J, leaving 4 bases unmatched. Germline V gene lookup returns CDR1 GTSNPN and CDR2 SVGIG (reference sequence).

The chain carries TRBV7-8 and TRBJ1-2, with D perhaps TRBD1 (5 bases). Trimming pared 5 bases from V and 8 bases from J, leaving 18 bases between. The CDR3 totals 14 residues. The V gene's germline CDR1 is SGHVS and CDR2 FQNEAQ. The CDR3 is CASSLPRQTVGYTF. The CDR3 DNA sequence: TGTGCCAGCAGCCTCCCTCGACAGACAGTGGGCTACACCTTC.

The chain joins TRBV6-5 to TRBJ1-4, with a tentative D call TRBD1 (5 bases). This CDR3 spans 16 amino acids. Germline assignment: CDR1 MNHEY and CDR2 SVGAGI. V was shortened by 2 bases and J by 0 bases, with 10 bases between the two germline ends. The CDR3 bases are TGTGCCAGCAGTTACATCGGGGACTCAACTAATGAAAAACTGTTTTTT. This gives the protein CASSYIGDSTNEKLFF.

The chain combines TRBV11-2 with TRBJ1-1; 8 nucleotides match TRBD1. The CDR3 contains 14 residues. The V and J ends lost 4 bases and 7 bases, in that order; junction bases with no gene match: 8. The V gene's germline CDR1 is SGHAT and CDR2 FQNNGV. The CDR3 reads CASSSLGQGGEAFF. The CDR3 DNA sequence: TGTGCCAGCAGCTCGCTCGGACAGGGTGGTGAAGCTTTCTTT. Full variable domain (missing parts from reference TRBV11-2 and TRBJ1-1): EAGVAQSPRYKIIEKRQSVAFWCNPISGHATLYWYQQILGQGPKLLIQFQNNGVVDDSQLPKDRFSAERLKGVDSTLKIQPAKLEDSAVYLCASSSLGQGGEAFFGQGTRLTVV.

With respect to this clone: The sample holds other DNA sequences that translate to the same CDR3. This chain connects TRBV6-4 to TRBJ2-1, with 8 bases that match TRBD2. The CDR3 consists of 15 residues. Germline values: CDR1 MRHNA, CDR2 SNTAGT. V gave up 0 bases and J gave up 3 bases; unmatched junction bases: 1. The CDR3 bases are TGTGCCAGCAGTGACTCGGCGGGGGGCTACAATGAGCAGTTCTTC. Residues: CASSDSAGGYNEQFF.

The chain recombines TRBV6-1 with TRBJ2-1, with D perhaps matching TRBD1 (6 bases). Germline V gene lookup returns CDR1 MNHNS and CDR2 SASEGT. Trimming took 4 bases from V and 8 from J, leaving 12 bases between them. There are 13 residues in the CDR3. The CDR3 here is CASSVGPGDEQFF. The CDR3, as DNA: TGTGCCAGCAGTGTTGGGCCAGGGGATGAGCAGTTCTTC.

This clone was seen just once. The chain carries TRBV13 and TRBJ2-3; TRBD2 agrees at 9 bases. Germline loops: CDR1 PRHDT, CDR2 FYEKMQ (reference sequence). CDR3 length equals 16 residues. V was clipped by 1 base and J by 2 bases; unmatched bases: 4. As DNA, the CDR3 is TGTGCCAGCAGCTTAGATGGCGGGGGGGACACAGATACGCAGTATTTT. Protein: CASSLDGGGDTDTQYF. Full variable domain (remainder filled in from reference TRBV13 and TRBJ2-3): AAGVIQSPRHLIKEKRETATLKCYPIPRHDTVYWYQQGPGQDPQFLISFYEKMQSDKGSIPDRFSAQQFSDYHSELNMSSLELGDSALYFCASSLDGGGDTDTQYFGPGTRLTVL.

The chain couples TRBV10-2 to TRBJ2-6, with TRBD1 as a possible D gene (5 bases). Trimming left V 6 bases short and J 1 base short, with 13 bases between. The CDR3 runs to 16 residues. Germline V lookup: CDR1 WSHSY, CDR2 SAAADI. CDR3 DNA sequence: TGCGCCAGCAGAGATTCAGGGTTTTCTGGGGCCAACGTCCTGACTTTC. Its translation: CASRDSGFSGANVLTF.

About this clone: The junction and the germline gene differ at one end; a read error may be behind it. V gene TRBV10-3 combines with J gene TRBJ2-7; 8 bases align to TRBD1. CDR1 is ENHRY, CDR2 SYGVKD, per germline. This CDR3 has 16 residues. CDR3 sequence (DNA): TGTGCCAGCAGTTCAATCCCCGGGACAGGCGGCCACGAGCAGTACTTC. Protein sequence: CASSSIPGTGGHEQYF.

For the CDR3, the DNA is TGTGCCAGCCGTGTGGCGGAATACTACGAGCAGTACTTC. Translated: CASRVAEYYEQYF. V and J are TRBV7-9 and TRBJ2-5; D gene uncertain. The end of the DNA fits TRBJ2-7 better, so the J call may be wrong. The germline V gene has CDR1 SEHNR and CDR2 FQNEAQ (reference sequence). CDR3 length: 13 residues.

The chain links TRBV4-3 to TRBJ2-3; possibly TRBD2 for D (5 bases). This CDR3 contains 16 residues. Germline lookup yields CDR1 LGHNA and CDR2 YSLEER. V shed 0 bases and J shed 2 bases, with 12 bases lying between them. The CDR3 is CASSQDFRDNTDTQYF. CDR3 DNA: TGCGCCAGCAGCCAAGATTTCCGGGATAACACAGATACGCAGTATTTT.

This chain links TRBV2 with TRBJ1-4, with 7 bases identical to TRBD1. V gave up 5 bases and J gave up 4 bases; unmatched junction bases: 7. The CDR3 totals 15 residues. Germline V gene sequence: CDR1 SNHLY, CDR2 FYNNEI. The CDR3 sequence is CASSYRDSNNEKLFF. CDR3 bases: TGTGCCAGCAGTTACCGGGACAGCAATAATGAAAAACTGTTTTTT.

The J gene is TRBJ2-7, the V gene TRBV7-3, with TRBD2 as a possible D gene (6 bases). This CDR3 is 15 amino acids long. V lost 6 bases, J lost 1 base, and 16 bases lay in between. Germline CDR1 and CDR2: SGHTA and FQGTGA. CDR3 amino acids: CASSPGAGTSYEQYF. The CDR3 nucleotides read TGTGCCAGCAGTCCAGGCGCGGGGACGTCCTACGAGCAGTACTTC.

The rearrangement uses TRBV25-1 and TRBJ2-7, with 7 bases that match TRBD2. Germline V lookup: CDR1 MGHDK, CDR2 SYGVNS. V gave up 6 bases and J gave up 4 bases; unmatched junction bases: 15. This CDR3 comprises 16 residues. CDR3 nucleotide sequence: TGTGCCAGCAGGGAAAGAGGGAGGGGTAGGGATTACGAGCAGTACTTC. Its protein product is CASRERGRGRDYEQYF.

The chain uses TRBV4-1 and TRBJ1-2, with 7 bases that match TRBD1. The germline gives CDR1 MGHRA, CDR2 YSYEKL. V was clipped by 0 bases and J by 5 bases; unmatched bases: 6. The CDR3 has 15 residues. This CDR3 reads CASSQDTGDGYGYTF. The CDR3, as DNA: TGCGCCAGCAGCCAAGACACAGGGGATGGGTATGGCTACACCTTC.

The genes are TRBV5-1 and TRBJ1-1; 9 bases are shared with TRBD1. There are 15 residues in the CDR3. Germline assignment: CDR1 SGHRS and CDR2 YFSETQ. The V and J ends lost 4 bases and 1 base, in that order; junction bases with no gene match: 5. CDR3 in DNA: TGCGCCAGCAGCCCGGGACAGGGAGGGAACACTGAAGCTTTCTTT. Amino acids: CASSPGQGGNTEAFF.

V and J are TRBV19 and TRBJ2-1; 8 bases align to TRBD2. Unmatched junction bases numbered 2, after V lost 1 base and J lost 6 bases. CDR3 length: 14 residues. The germline V gene encodes CDR1 LNHDA and CDR2 SQIVND (reference sequence). CDR3 sequence: CASSIAGGGNEQFF. CDR3 bases: TGTGCCAGTAGTATAGCCGGGGGGGGCAATGAGCAGTTCTTC.

This clone is classed as medium-sized. Other DNA sequences in the same sample also yield this CDR3. V gene TRBV4-3 combines with J gene TRBJ2-7; TRBD1 agrees at 11 bases. This CDR3 contains 16 residues. The ends lost 0 bases at V and 3 bases at J; junction bases unmatched: 4. Germline CDR1 is LGHNA and CDR2 is YSLEER. The CDR3 coding sequence is TGCGCCAGCAGCCAAGAGGGCGGGACAGGGGGCTACGAGCAGTACTTC. Its translation: CASSQEGGTGGYEQYF.

The chain has TRBV30 and TRBJ2-2; TRBD1 is a possible D gene (5 bases). Trimming removed 0 bases at V and 3 bases at J, with 11 bases between. The CDR3 length is 15 residues. Germline lookup yields CDR1 GTSNPN and CDR2 SVGIG (reference sequence). The CDR3 is CAWSVTGAHTGELFF. The CDR3, as DNA: TGTGCCTGGAGTGTTACTGGGGCGCACACCGGGGAGCTGTTTTTT.

This rearrangement joins TRBV27 to TRBJ2-7; maybe TRBD1 (5 bases). Germline-derived CDR1 and CDR2 are MNHEY and SMNVEV (reference sequence). This CDR3 region has 15 residues. Trimming shortened V by 5 bases and J by 3 bases, and 17 bases separated the two germline ends. For the CDR3, the DNA is TGTGCCAGCAGTCCGAAAGGGGCCGTCGGCTACGAGCAGTACTTC. Amino acid sequence: CASSPKGAVGYEQYF.

The CDR3 here is CASSLSGGNYEQYF. For the CDR3, the DNA is TGCGCCAGCAGCCTCTCGGGGGGAAACTACGAGCAGTACTTC. The V and J genes are TRBV4-3 and TRBJ2-7; TRBD2 agrees at 7 bases. The J segment lost 3 bases and the V segment lost 4 bases, leaving 6 bases of the junction unmatched. Germline assignment: CDR1 LGHNA and CDR2 YSLEER. The CDR3 contains 14 residues.

V gene TRBV9 combines with J gene TRBJ2-2; D is possibly TRBD2 (6 bases). The CDR3 is 15 amino acids. In germline, CDR1 is SGDLS, CDR2 YYNGEE. Trimming shortened V by 0 bases and J by 6 bases, and 12 bases separated the two germline ends. The CDR3 nucleotides read TGTGCCAGCAGCGTAGCTCCCGGACTATCCGGGGAGCTGTTTTTT. Translated, it gives CASSVAPGLSGELFF.